This TCR beta chain derives from a study of patients and donors after allogeneic stem cell transplantation. TCRdb recomputed calls from the RT-PCR reads with MiXCR, one row per CDR3 protein. The top ten clones hold about 6% of a sample with about a million distinct CDR3 sequences, about 20% of them seen once. Germline CDR1 reads SGHRS; CDR2 reads YFSETQ. This CDR3 has 13 amino acids. This clonotype was recorded many times. At one boundary the junction diverges from the germline segment, which might be a read error. This chain joins TRBV5-1 and TRBJ1-1; D call uncertain. The sequence came from a human donor who was either an allogeneic HSCT recipient or a stem cell or donor lymphocyte infusion donor (not recorded which). It is not recorded whose cells these are; they may come from a transplant donor. The sample consisted of blood, either unsorted or a sorted T cell fraction (not recorded which). Written as DNA, the CDR3 is TGTGCCAGCAGCTTAGGGTCGAACACTGAAGCTTTCTTT. Translated, it gives CASSLGSNTEAFF. Full variable domain (outside the CDR3, taken from reference TRBV5-1 and TRBJ1-1): KAGVTQTPRYLIKTRGQQVTLSCSPISGHRSVSWYQQTPGQGLQFLFEYFSETQRNKGNFPGRFSGRQFSNSRSEMNVSTLELGDSALYLCASSLGSNTEAFFGQGTRLTVV.